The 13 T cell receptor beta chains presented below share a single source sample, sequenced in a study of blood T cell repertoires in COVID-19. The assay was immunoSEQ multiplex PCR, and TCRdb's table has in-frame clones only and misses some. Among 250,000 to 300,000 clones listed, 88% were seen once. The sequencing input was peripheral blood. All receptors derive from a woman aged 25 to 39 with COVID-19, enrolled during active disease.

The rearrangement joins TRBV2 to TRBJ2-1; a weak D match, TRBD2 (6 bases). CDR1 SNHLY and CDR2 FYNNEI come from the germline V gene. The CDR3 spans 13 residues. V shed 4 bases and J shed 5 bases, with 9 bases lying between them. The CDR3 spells CASSARGDNEQFF. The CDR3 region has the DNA TGTGCCAGCAGTGCGCGCGGGGACAATGAGCAGTTCTTC.

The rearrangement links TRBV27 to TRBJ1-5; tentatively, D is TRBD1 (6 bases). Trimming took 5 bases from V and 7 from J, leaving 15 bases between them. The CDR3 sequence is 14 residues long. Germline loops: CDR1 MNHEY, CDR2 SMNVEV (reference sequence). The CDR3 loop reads CASSPRDNLQPQHF. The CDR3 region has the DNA TGTGCCAGCAGTCCCCGGGACAATCTCCAGCCCCAGCATTTT.

This chain's CDR3 is CASSPSRTGDEKLFF. CDR3 nucleotides: TGTGCCAGTAGCCCCTCCCGGACAGGCGATGAAAAACTGTTTTTT. This chain links TRBV19 with TRBJ1-4; TRBD1 matches 7 bases. The germline V gene encodes CDR1 LNHDA and CDR2 SQIVND (reference sequence). This CDR3 region has 15 residues. V was pared by 6 bases and J by 6 bases, with 10 bases of the junction left unmatched.

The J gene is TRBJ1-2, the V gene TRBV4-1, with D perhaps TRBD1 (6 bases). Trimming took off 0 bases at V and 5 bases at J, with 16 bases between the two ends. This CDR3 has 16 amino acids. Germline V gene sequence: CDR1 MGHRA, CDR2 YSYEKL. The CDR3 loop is CASSQESKGGGYGYTF. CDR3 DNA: TGCGCCAGCAGCCAAGAAAGTAAAGGGGGAGGGTATGGCTACACCTTC.

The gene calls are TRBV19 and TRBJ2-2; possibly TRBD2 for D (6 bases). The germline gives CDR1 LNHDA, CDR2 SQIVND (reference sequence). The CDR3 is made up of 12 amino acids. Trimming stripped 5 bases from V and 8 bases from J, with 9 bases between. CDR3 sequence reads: CASSSGGGELFF. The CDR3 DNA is TGTGCCAGTAGTTCCGGGGGAGGGGAGCTGTTTTTT.

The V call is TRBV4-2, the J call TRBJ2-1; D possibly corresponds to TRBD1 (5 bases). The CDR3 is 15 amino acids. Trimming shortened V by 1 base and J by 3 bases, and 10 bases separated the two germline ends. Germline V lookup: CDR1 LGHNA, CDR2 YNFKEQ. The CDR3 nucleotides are TGTGCCAGCAGCCAAGGCCGGCAGGGCTACAATGAGCAGTTCTTC. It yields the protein CASSQGRQGYNEQFF.

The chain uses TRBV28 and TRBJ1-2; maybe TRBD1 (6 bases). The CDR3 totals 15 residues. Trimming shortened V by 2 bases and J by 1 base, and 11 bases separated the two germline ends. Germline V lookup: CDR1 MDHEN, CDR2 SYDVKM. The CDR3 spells CASSLQGDINYGYTF. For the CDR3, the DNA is TGTGCCAGCAGTTTACAAGGGGACATTAACTATGGCTACACCTTC.

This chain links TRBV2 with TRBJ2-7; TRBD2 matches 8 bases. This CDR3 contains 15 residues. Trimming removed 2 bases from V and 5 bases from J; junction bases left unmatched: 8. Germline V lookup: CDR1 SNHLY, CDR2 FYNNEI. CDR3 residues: CASSESPRLANEQYF. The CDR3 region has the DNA TGTGCCAGCAGTGAAAGCCCCAGACTAGCGAACGAGCAGTACTTC.

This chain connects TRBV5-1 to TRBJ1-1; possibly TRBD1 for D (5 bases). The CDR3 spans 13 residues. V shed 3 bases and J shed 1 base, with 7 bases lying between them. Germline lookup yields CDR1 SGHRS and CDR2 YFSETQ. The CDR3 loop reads CASSWGRNTEAFF. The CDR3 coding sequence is TGCGCCAGCAGCTGGGGCCGGAACACTGAAGCTTTCTTT.

The CDR3 DNA reads as TGTGCCATCAGTGACGACGACAGGGAGGCTTTGCCGCCCCAGCATTTT. The encoded protein is CAISDDDREALPPQHF. The chain couples TRBV10-3 to TRBJ1-5; 7 bases align to TRBD1. After removal of 3 bases from V and 9 bases from J, the junction contained 14 bases not matched to a gene. Germline V gene data show CDR1 as ENHRY and CDR2 as SYGVKD. The CDR3 is made up of 16 amino acids.

CDR3 protein: CASSLGQNNSPLHF. The DNA of the CDR3 is TGTGCCAGCAGCTTGGGACAGAATAATTCACCCCTCCACTTT. This rearrangement joins TRBV5-8 to TRBJ1-6; D might be TRBD1 (5 bases). CDR3 length: 14 amino acids. Trimming pared 0 bases from V and 5 bases from J, leaving 6 bases between. In germline, CDR1 is SGHTS, CDR2 YDEGEE. Combining the CDR3 with reference TRBV5-8 and TRBJ1-6 gives the whole variable domain EAGVTQSPTHLIKTRGQQATLRCSPISGHTSVYWYQQALGLGLQFLLWYDEGEERNRGNFPPRFSGRQFPNYSSELNVNALELEDSALYLCASSLGQNNSPLHFGNGTRLTVT.

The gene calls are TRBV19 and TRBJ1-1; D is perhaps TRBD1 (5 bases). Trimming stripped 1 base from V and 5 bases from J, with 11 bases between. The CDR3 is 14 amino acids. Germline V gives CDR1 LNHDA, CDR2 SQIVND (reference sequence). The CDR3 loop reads CASSIAGAGTEAFF. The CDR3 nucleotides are TGTGCCAGTAGTATAGCTGGGGCCGGGACTGAAGCTTTCTTT. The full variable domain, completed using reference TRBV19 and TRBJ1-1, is DGGITQSPKYLFRKEGQNVTLSCEQNLNHDAMYWYRQDPGQGLRLIYYSQIVNDFQKGDIAEGYSVSREKKESFPLTVTSAQKNPTAFYLCASSIAGAGTEAFFGQGTRLTVV.

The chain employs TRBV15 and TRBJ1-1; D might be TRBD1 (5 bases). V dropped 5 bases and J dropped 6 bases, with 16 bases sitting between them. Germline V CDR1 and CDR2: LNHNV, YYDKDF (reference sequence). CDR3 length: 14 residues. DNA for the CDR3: TGTGCCACCAGCGTTACCGGGACTTCCCCTGAAGCTTTCTTT. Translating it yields CATSVTGTSPEAFF.